The 27 T cell receptor beta chains below come from one sample, sequenced in a study of control samples from healthy donors and cancer patients. Sequenced by immunoSEQ multiplex PCR; TCRdb stores in-frame clones only, minus some. This sample has a few hundred thousand clones, with 80% to 95% found just once. Material for sequencing was PBMCs. Receptors originate from a man in his forties with head and neck cancer.

The chain combines TRBV11-3 with TRBJ2-1; 9 nucleotides align to TRBD1. Germline V CDR1 and CDR2: SGHNT, YENEEA. V shed 2 bases, J shed 8 bases, and the junction held 7 bases outside the gene matches. This CDR3 has 15 residues. The CDR3 nucleotides read TGTGCCAGCAGCTTAAGCGGGACAGGGTTGTATGAGCAGTTCTTC. The encoded protein is CASSLSGTGLYEQFF.

This clone was counted a single time. The chain carries TRBV6-2 or TRBV6-3 and TRBJ1-1, with a tentative D call TRBD1 (5 bases). The CDR3 has 14 residues. V lost 5 bases and J 4 bases, leaving 14 bases between the germline ends. Germline V gene lookup returns CDR1 MNHEY and CDR2 SVGEGT. The CDR3 DNA follows: TGTGCCAGCAGTCGTGACAGTTTAGGCACTGAAGCTTTCTTT. Translation gives CASSRDSLGTEAFF.

The chain employs TRBV7-8 and TRBJ1-1, with no clear D. Trimming took off 3 bases at V and 4 bases at J, with 21 bases between the two ends. Germline assignment: CDR1 SGHVS and CDR2 FQNEAQ. This CDR3 contains 17 residues. In DNA form, the CDR3 reads TGTGCCAGCAGCTTTTTTCCGGCCACCGTGTCGGGCACTGAAGCTTTCTTT. Translating it yields CASSFFPATVSGTEAFF.

This chain uses TRBV6-5 with TRBJ2-7; D is perhaps TRBD1 (6 bases). V lost 5 bases to trimming and J lost 3 bases, with 11 bases between them. Germline V gene data show CDR1 as MNHEY and CDR2 as SVGAGI. CDR3 length: 13 amino acids. CDR3 loop: CASSPQGVYEQYF. The CDR3 bases are TGTGCCAGCAGTCCACAGGGCGTCTACGAGCAGTACTTC.

The rearrangement joins TRBV28 to TRBJ2-3; D might be TRBD1 (6 bases). Germline V lookup: CDR1 MDHEN, CDR2 SYDVKM. Trimming shortened V by 3 bases and J by 1 base, and 11 bases separated the two germline ends. CDR3 length equals 15 residues. The CDR3 sequence is CASSFSRQGTDTQYF. Written as DNA, the CDR3 is TGTGCCAGCAGTTTCTCGAGACAGGGCACAGATACGCAGTATTTT.

The chain couples TRBV5-1 to TRBJ1-5; D gene ambiguous. Germline assignment: CDR1 SGHRS and CDR2 YFSETQ. The CDR3 runs to 15 residues. Trimming pared 5 bases from V and 5 bases from J, leaving 17 bases between. Here the CDR3 DNA reads TGCGCCAGCAGGATCGGTCCGGTTGTTGATCAGCCCCAGCATTTT. Its protein is CASRIGPVVDQPQHF.

This chain uses TRBV11-3 with TRBJ2-2, with D possibly being TRBD1 (5 bases). The CDR3 has 13 residues. Trimming took off 5 bases at V and 4 bases at J, with 8 bases between the two ends. CDR1 and CDR2 (germline): SGHNT, YENEEA. CDR3 in amino acids: CASSPDSTGELFF. In DNA, the CDR3 is TGTGCCAGCAGCCCAGACAGCACCGGGGAGCTGTTTTTT.

The gene calls are TRBV28 and TRBJ2-7; perhaps TRBD1 as D (6 bases). The CDR3 has 15 amino acids. Germline CDR1 reads MDHEN; CDR2 reads SYDVKM. The V end was cut by 6 bases, the J end by 3 bases, with 18 bases between. The CDR3 protein is CASRGQQGTFYEQYF. The CDR3 DNA sequence: TGTGCCAGCAGAGGCCAACAGGGAACCTTCTACGAGCAGTACTTC.

The CDR3 protein is CASSPLGRVGEQYF. DNA for the CDR3: TGTGCCAGCAGCCCCCTCGGCCGGGTCGGCGAGCAGTACTTC. The J gene is TRBJ2-7, the V gene TRBV11-2; D remains ambiguous. The CDR3 runs 14 residues. The V and J ends lost 5 bases and 6 bases respectively, with 17 bases between them. The germline gives CDR1 SGHAT, CDR2 FQNNGV.

The V call is TRBV6-2 or TRBV6-3, the J call TRBJ2-3, with D possibly matching TRBD2 (5 bases). Per the germline V gene, CDR1 is MNHEY and CDR2 is SVGEGT. The length of the CDR3 is 15 residues. V dropped 2 bases and J dropped 1 base, with 10 bases sitting between them. The CDR3 sequence: CASSYDDGGTDTQYF. The CDR3, as DNA: TGTGCCAGCAGTTACGATGACGGGGGCACAGATACGCAGTATTTT.

The V gene is TRBV7-8, the J gene TRBJ2-7; D tentatively reads TRBD1 or TRBD2 (5 bases each). Deletions cut 4 bases from V and 6 bases from J, with 22 bases between. This CDR3 has 16 amino acids. The germline V gene encodes CDR1 SGHVS and CDR2 FQNEAQ. CDR3 nucleotides: TGTGCCAGCAGCTATGCCCGTGGGACCTTCCTTGGCGAGCAGTACTTC. Translating it yields CASSYARGTFLGEQYF.

This clone was recorded only once. The V and J genes are TRBV20-1 and TRBJ2-3; D not certain. The germline CDR1 and CDR2 sequences are DFQATT and SNEGSKA (reference sequence). This CDR3 region has 11 residues. Deletions cut 4 bases from V and 4 bases from J, with 6 bases between. The CDR3 region has the DNA TGCAGTGCTATACTGGCAGATACGCAGTATTTT. As protein: CSAILADTQYF.

J is TRBJ2-7 and V is TRBV28; D may be TRBD1 or TRBD2 (5 bases each). V gave up 4 bases and J gave up 2 bases, with 18 bases separating them. Germline V gene sequence: CDR1 MDHEN, CDR2 SYDVKM. The CDR3 covers 16 residues. The CDR3 reads CASSSAGTVSPYEQYF. CDR3 DNA: TGTGCCAGCAGTTCAGCCGGGACGGTCTCTCCCTACGAGCAGTACTTC. Full variable domain (outside the CDR3, taken from reference TRBV28 and TRBJ2-7): DVKVTQSSRYLVKRTGEKVFLECVQDMDHENMFWYRQDPGLGLRLIYFSYDVKMKEKGDIPEGYSVSREKKERFSLILESASTNQTSMYLCASSSAGTVSPYEQYFGPGTRLTVT.

The chain couples TRBV5-1 to TRBJ1-5; 7 bases are a match to TRBD1. CDR3 length: 15 amino acids. Germline V gene data show CDR1 as SGHRS and CDR2 as YFSETQ. Trimming removed 0 bases from V and 5 bases from J; junction bases left unmatched: 5. The CDR3 nucleotides read TGCGCCAGCAGCTTGGAGGGGCAGGGGGATCAGCCCCAGCATTTT. This encodes CASSLEGQGDQPQHF.

This sequence joins TRBV11-3 and TRBJ2-7; possible D gene TRBD1, 6 bases. Germline CDR1 SGHNT, CDR2 YENEEA. CDR3 length: 14 residues. V gave up 1 base and J gave up 5 bases, with 12 bases separating them. The CDR3 nucleotides are TGTGCCAGCAGCTTAGCCGGGACAATCCACGAGCAGTACTTC. As protein: CASSLAGTIHEQYF.

This chain connects TRBV7-8 to TRBJ2-7; D unresolved. Between the trimmed V and J ends, which lost 4 bases and 3 bases, there was a span of 7 bases. The length of the CDR3 is 12 residues. In germline, CDR1 is SGHVS, CDR2 FQNEAQ. The CDR3 nucleotides are TGTGCCAGCAGCTACGACGGCTACGAGCAGTACTTC. This gives the protein CASSYDGYEQYF.

The chain has TRBV5-1 and TRBJ2-2; D call uncertain. CDR1 is SGHRS and CDR2 is YFSETQ in the germline V gene. With 7 bases removed from V and 2 bases from J, the gap between germline ends came to 12 bases. The length of the CDR3 is 14 residues. The CDR3 here is CASRGDTNTGELFF. The CDR3 nucleotides read TGCGCCAGCCGAGGAGATACAAACACCGGGGAGCTGTTTTTT.

The V and J genes are TRBV28 and TRBJ2-7, with D possibly being TRBD1 (6 bases). V lost 7 bases and J lost 1, with 17 bases in between. The CDR3 spans 15 residues. The germline V gene has CDR1 MDHEN and CDR2 SYDVKM. CDR3 in DNA: TGTGCCAGCACCCGGTTGCCGGACAGTTCCTACGAGCAGTACTTC. It specifies CASTRLPDSSYEQYF.

J is TRBJ2-7 and V is TRBV6-5; 8 positions match TRBD1. This CDR3 is built from 15 residues. CDR1 and CDR2 (germline): MNHEY, SVGAGI. V lost 6 bases and J lost 1; bases outside the gene matches: 8. In DNA, the CDR3 is TGTGCCAGCAGCCGCCCCCGGGACAGGTCCTACGAGCAGTACTTC. Protein sequence: CASSRPRDRSYEQYF.

The chain uses TRBV4-1 and TRBJ1-1; maybe TRBD1 (6 bases). Trimming left V 0 bases short and J 5 bases short, with 16 bases between. This CDR3 has 16 amino acids. Germline V gene data show CDR1 as MGHRA and CDR2 as YSYEKL. CDR3 nucleotide sequence: TGCGCCAGCAGCCAAGACTCTACCCGGAGGGGGACTGAAGCTTTCTTT. Amino acids: CASSQDSTRRGTEAFF.

V usage is TRBV10-3 and J usage is TRBJ2-7, with a tentative D call TRBD2 (5 bases). V lost 4 bases, J lost 5 bases, and 6 bases lay in between. The germline gives CDR1 ENHRY, CDR2 SYGVKD. This CDR3 has 11 amino acids. The CDR3 protein is CAISAGNEQYF. The DNA for the CDR3 is TGTGCCATCAGTGCGGGGAACGAGCAGTACTTC.

This clone showed up just a few times. Different DNA sequences within this sample yield the same CDR3. The chain links TRBV7-9 to TRBJ2-7; D unclear. V dropped 5 bases and J dropped 0 bases, with 5 bases sitting between them. Germline CDR1 is SEHNR and CDR2 is FQNEAQ (reference sequence). This CDR3 region has 12 residues. The CDR3 region has the DNA TGTGCCAGCAGCCTCAGCTCCTACGAGCAGTACTTC. It encodes CASSLSSYEQYF.

The chain links TRBV20-1 to TRBJ2-7; no clear D. The germline V and J ends were trimmed by 3 bases and 0 bases, with 6 bases remaining between them. Looked up from germline, CDR1 is DFQATT and CDR2 is SNEGSKA (reference sequence). This CDR3 has 12 residues. The CDR3 bases are TGCAGTGCTAGTGATCTCTCCTACGAGCAGTACTTC. Its translation is CSASDLSYEQYF.

The gene calls are TRBV6-2 or TRBV6-3 and TRBJ2-1; 10 bases line up with TRBD2. The CDR3 runs 17 residues. The J segment lost 7 bases and the V segment lost 2 bases, leaving 11 bases of the junction unmatched. CDR1 is MNHEY and CDR2 is SVGEGT in the germline V gene. In DNA form, the CDR3 reads TGTGCCAGCAGTTACCGCGCCCCAGCGGGGGGGTTGAATGAGCAGTTCTTC. Translation: CASSYRAPAGGLNEQFF.

The chain is built from TRBV14 and TRBJ2-3; D may be TRBD2 (6 bases). Germline CDR1 SGHDN, CDR2 FVKESK. The ends were cut back, 5 bases at V and 2 bases at J, with 8 bases in the middle. The CDR3 covers 13 residues. As DNA, the CDR3 is TGTGCCAGCAGCGGGGACTTCACAGATACGCAGTATTTT. Translating it yields CASSGDFTDTQYF.

The rearrangement links TRBV27 to TRBJ1-6; the D gene is possibly TRBD1 (5 bases). Germline-derived CDR1 and CDR2 are MNHEY and SMNVEV (reference sequence). The length of the CDR3 is 15 residues. V shed 6 bases and J shed 5 bases, with 14 bases lying between them. CDR3 sequence (DNA): TGTGCCAGCAGGGTGGGACGGCTGAATAATTCACCCCTCCACTTT. Its translation: CASRVGRLNNSPLHF.

V and J are TRBV18 and TRBJ1-2; TRBD1 agrees at 8 bases. The CDR3 runs 14 residues. The V gene's germline CDR1 is KGHSH and CDR2 LQKENI. The V gene end was trimmed by 3 bases and the J gene end by 8 bases; junction bases not matched to a gene: 8. The CDR3 region has the DNA TGTGCCAGCTCACCTGACAGGGGTGGGGCCGGCTACACCTTC. Translation gives CASSPDRGGAGYTF. Combining the CDR3 with reference TRBV18 and TRBJ1-2 gives the whole variable domain NAGVMQNPRHLVRRRGQEARLRCSPMKGHSHVYWYRQLPEEGLKFMVYLQKENIIDESGMPKERFSAEFPKEGPSILRIQQVVRGDSAAYFCASSPDRGGAGYTFGSGTRLTVV.